This TCR beta chain was obtained from a study of T cells in Graves' hyperthyroidism and ophthalmopathy. Study results and caveats: The model forecast ophthalmopathy, anticipating it by a median roughly 6 months before onset. A 13 V-J signature model discriminated ophthalmopathy versus stable hyperthyroidism.

RNA transcripts served as the template for amplifying TCR beta CDR3 regions. HTBI primers were used for first-round RT-PCR of the TCR CDR3. MiXCR was run by TCRdb on the multiplex PCR reads, yielding one entry per CDR3 protein. The table has around 300,000 distinct CDR3 sequences, roughly 15% seen once. A patient was excluded if there was uncontrolled infection, other autoimmune disease, pregnancy or lactation. Diagnoses were established using clinical symptoms, serum thyroxine and TRAb, thyroid ultrasound and orbital computed tomography. V was shortened by 3 bases and J by 5 bases, with 10 bases between the two germline ends. The CDR3 runs to 13 residues. Per the germline V gene, CDR1 is SGHDN and CDR2 is FVKESK. This clonotype showed up many times. Its antigen is not known.

The sample was blood. The chain has TRBV14 and TRBJ1-1; D gene ambiguous. The receptor comes from a woman under 40 with Graves' hyperthyroidism that later progressed to Graves' ophthalmopathy. The CDR3 sequence: CASSQGLFTEAFF. The CDR3 nucleotides read TGTGCCAGCAGCCAGGGGTTGTTTACTGAAGCTTTCTTT.